Listed below are T cell receptor beta chains from one sample, sequenced in a study of blood T cell repertoires in COVID-19. Profiled with immunoSEQ multiplex PCR; TCRdb holds only in-frame clones, not every one. The repertoire has 110,000 or so clones, roughly 80% of them found once; the top ten carry around 10%. Sequencing used peripheral blood. Receptors were obtained from an older woman with acute or convalescent COVID-19. Each CDR3 is given with its conserved first and last residue. A D gene is named only where the DNA matches it firmly. For some rows the clone size is stated as once, few or many, or as a class when expanded; others skip it.

V gene: TRBV2; J gene: TRBJ2-7; clone size: -; D gene: -; CDR3 protein: CASSEPTTGIGYEQYF; CDR3 DNA: TGTGCCAGCAGTGAACCGACGACAGGCATAGGGTACGAGCAGTACTTC
V gene: TRBV7-8; J gene: TRBJ1-3; clone size: -; D gene: -; CDR3 protein: CASSPAGHSGNTIYF; CDR3 DNA: TGTGCCAGCAGCCCTGCCGGTCACTCTGGAAACACCATATATTTT
V gene: TRBV18; J gene: TRBJ1-5; clone size: -; D gene: -; CDR3 protein: CASSRSNQPQHF; CDR3 DNA: TGTGCCAGCTCGAGATCCAATCAGCCCCAGCATTTT
V gene: TRBV5-8; J gene: TRBJ2-3; clone size: few; D gene: -; CDR3 protein: CASSLLGGSGDTQYF; CDR3 DNA: TGTGCCAGCAGCTTGTTGGGTGGGAGTGGCGATACGCAGTATTTT
V gene: TRBV29-1; J gene: TRBJ2-2; clone size: -; D gene: TRBD1; CDR3 protein: CSAAMQGDGELFF; CDR3 DNA: TGCAGCGCCGCAATGCAGGGGGACGGGGAGCTGTTTTTT
V gene: TRBV5-6; J gene: TRBJ2-2; clone size: once; D gene: TRBD1; CDR3 protein: CASSPGQGITGELFF; CDR3 DNA: TGTGCCAGCAGCCCGGGACAGGGGATCACCGGGGAGCTGTTTTTT
V gene: TRBV29-1; J gene: TRBJ1-1; clone size: -; D gene: -; CDR3 protein: CSVVPRARQAVGEAFF; CDR3 DNA: TGCAGCGTTGTTCCTCGAGCCCGACAGGCCGTCGGTGAAGCTTTCTTT
V gene: TRBV4-1; J gene: TRBJ2-1; clone size: -; D gene: -; CDR3 protein: CASSQVAQGGDNEQFF; CDR3 DNA: TGCGCCAGCAGCCAAGTTGCGCAGGGGGGAGACAATGAGCAGTTCTTC
V gene: TRBV5-1; J gene: TRBJ1-1; clone size: -; D gene: -; CDR3 protein: CASSLDGGSAEAFF; CDR3 DNA: TGCGCCAGCAGCTTGGATGGGGGGTCGGCTGAAGCTTTCTTT
V gene: TRBV9; J gene: TRBJ2-5; clone size: -; D gene: TRBD2; CDR3 protein: CASSVAGGQETQYF; CDR3 DNA: TGTGCCAGCAGCGTAGCGGGGGGACAAGAGACCCAGTACTTC
V gene: TRBV6-2/TRBV6-3; J gene: TRBJ2-1; clone size: -; D gene: TRBD2; CDR3 protein: CASSSRGLAGANEQFF; CDR3 DNA: TGTGCCAGCAGTTCCAGGGGACTAGCGGGAGCTAATGAGCAGTTCTTC
V gene: TRBV2; J gene: TRBJ2-5; clone size: few; D gene: -; CDR3 protein: CASRIIAETQYF; CDR3 DNA: TGTGCCAGCAGGATAATTGCGGAGACCCAGTACTTC
V gene: TRBV5-1; J gene: TRBJ1-3; clone size: few; D gene: -; CDR3 protein: CASSLAGGTAGNTIYF; CDR3 DNA: TGCGCCAGCAGCTTGGCAGGAGGGACCGCTGGAAACACCATATATTTT
V gene: TRBV6-5; J gene: TRBJ1-5; clone size: few; D gene: -; CDR3 protein: CASSSQGSQPQHF; CDR3 DNA: TGTGCCAGCAGTTCTCAGGGGAGTCAGCCCCAGCATTTT
V gene: TRBV3-1/TRBV3-2; J gene: TRBJ2-1; clone size: -; D gene: -; CDR3 protein: CASSQEGVASNEQFF; CDR3 DNA: TGTGCCAGCAGCCAAGAAGGCGTAGCTTCCAATGAGCAGTTCTTC
V gene: TRBV6-6; J gene: TRBJ2-7; clone size: -; D gene: TRBD1; CDR3 protein: CASSYNDRGLYEQYF; CDR3 DNA: TGTGCCAGCAGTTACAACGACAGGGGGCTGTACGAGCAGTACTTC
V gene: TRBV7-2; J gene: TRBJ2-1; clone size: -; D gene: TRBD2; CDR3 protein: CASSLASGRTYNEQFF; CDR3 DNA: TGTGCCAGCAGCTTAGCTAGCGGGAGGACCTACAATGAGCAGTTCTTC
V gene: TRBV7-9; J gene: TRBJ2-1; clone size: -; D gene: TRBD2; CDR3 protein: CASSRLAGSYNEQFF; CDR3 DNA: TGTGCCAGCAGCAGGCTAGCGGGATCCTACAATGAGCAGTTCTTC
V gene: TRBV15; J gene: TRBJ2-5; clone size: -; D gene: TRBD2; CDR3 protein: CATSRATSDQETQYF; CDR3 DNA: TGTGCCACCAGCAGAGCAACTAGCGATCAAGAGACCCAGTACTTC
V gene: TRBV6-4; J gene: TRBJ1-2; clone size: -; D gene: TRBD1; CDR3 protein: CASRPRGLVRSANYGYTF; CDR3 DNA: TGTGCCAGCAGGCCCAGGGGGCTAGTTAGAAGTGCTAACTATGGCTACACCTTC
V gene: TRBV28; J gene: TRBJ2-2; clone size: -; D gene: -; CDR3 protein: CASSLPGLVIGELFF; CDR3 DNA: TGTGCCAGCAGTCTGCCCGGACTGGTCATCGGGGAGCTGTTTTTT
V gene: TRBV29-1; J gene: TRBJ1-2; clone size: few; D gene: -; CDR3 protein: CSVDVLEGYTF; CDR3 DNA: TGCAGCGTTGATGTCCTAGAGGGCTACACCTTC
V gene: TRBV9; J gene: TRBJ1-3; clone size: -; D gene: TRBD1; CDR3 protein: CASSPQGGGSGNTIYF; CDR3 DNA: TGTGCCAGCAGCCCCCAGGGGGGCGGCTCTGGAAACACCATATATTTT
V gene: TRBV7-6; J gene: TRBJ2-2; clone size: once; D gene: -; CDR3 protein: CASSSLGLTMNTGELFF; CDR3 DNA: TGTGCCAGCAGCTCCCTTGGACTAACCATGAACACCGGGGAGCTGTTTTTT
V gene: TRBV29-1; J gene: TRBJ2-7; clone size: -; D gene: -; CDR3 protein: CSVDTPRGLYEQYF; CDR3 DNA: TGCAGCGTTGATACTCCCAGGGGCCTTTACGAGCAGTACTTC
V gene: TRBV7-2; J gene: TRBJ1-1; clone size: once; D gene: -; CDR3 protein: CASSLIAWDTEAFF; CDR3 DNA: TGTGCCAGCAGCTTAATAGCCTGGGACACTGAAGCTTTCTTT
V gene: TRBV28; J gene: TRBJ1-1; clone size: once; D gene: -; CDR3 protein: CASSLGGFVTEAFF; CDR3 DNA: TGTGCCAGCAGTTTGGGAGGGTTTGTGACTGAAGCTTTCTTT